This T cell receptor (beta chain) was retrieved from a study of OX40 agonist ivuxolimab in advanced cancers. Study context: Three patients, one with hepatocellular carcinoma and two with cutaneous melanoma, responded partially.

Germline lookup yields CDR1 LNHDA and CDR2 SQIVND (reference sequence). The CDR3 is 14 residues long. With 10 bases clipped from V and 2 bases from J, the junction kept 5 bases outside the gene matches. Autoimmune disease history or systemic immunosuppression meant exclusion. This clone was found once. Using immunoSEQ multiplex PCR, the repertoire was profiled, and TCRdb retains in-frame clones only, with some absent. Altogether approximately 40,000 clones are present, about four fifths being singletons, with the ten largest covering about 10%. The sample here was CD4+ or CD8+ T cells sorted from blood, taken in a trial of the OX40 agonist ivuxolimab. The clonotype originates from an adult with an advanced solid tumor such as melanoma, head and neck, liver or kidney cancer. The rearrangement uses TRBV19 and TRBJ1-5; 10 bases match TRBD1. CDR3 protein: CATSGTGGNQPQHF. DNA of the CDR3: TGTGCCACCTCCGGGACAGGGGGCAATCAGCCCCAGCATTTT. Complete variable domain (other parts from reference TRBV19 and TRBJ1-5): DGGITQSPKYLFRKEGQNVTLSCEQNLNHDAMYWYRQDPGQGLRLIYYSQIVNDFQKGDIAEGYSVSREKKESFPLTVTSAQKNPTAFYLCATSGTGGNQPQHFGDGTRLSIL.